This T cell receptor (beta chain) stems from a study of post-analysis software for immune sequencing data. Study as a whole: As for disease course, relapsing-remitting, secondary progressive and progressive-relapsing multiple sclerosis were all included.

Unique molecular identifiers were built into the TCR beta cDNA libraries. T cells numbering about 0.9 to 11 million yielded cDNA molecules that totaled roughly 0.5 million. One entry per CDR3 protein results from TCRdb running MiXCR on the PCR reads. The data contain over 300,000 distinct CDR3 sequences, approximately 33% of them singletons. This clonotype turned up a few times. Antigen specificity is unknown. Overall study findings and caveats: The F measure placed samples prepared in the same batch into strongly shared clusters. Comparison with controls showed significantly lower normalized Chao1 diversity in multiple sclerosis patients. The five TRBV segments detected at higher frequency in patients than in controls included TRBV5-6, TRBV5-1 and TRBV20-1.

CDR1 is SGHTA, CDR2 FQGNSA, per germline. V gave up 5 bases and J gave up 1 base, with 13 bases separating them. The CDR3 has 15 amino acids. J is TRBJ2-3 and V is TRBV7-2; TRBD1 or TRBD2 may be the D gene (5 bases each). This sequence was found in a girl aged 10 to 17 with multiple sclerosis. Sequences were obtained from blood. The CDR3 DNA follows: TGTGCCAGCAGCCCCCAGGTGGGGGGCACAGATACGCAGTATTTT. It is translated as CASSPQVGGTDTQYF. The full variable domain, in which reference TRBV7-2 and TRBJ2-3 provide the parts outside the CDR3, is GAGVSQSPSNKVTEKGKDVELRCDPISGHTALYWYRQSLGQGLEFLIYFQGNSAPDKSGLPSDRFSAERTGGSVSTLTIQRTQQEDSAVYLCASSPQVGGTDTQYFGPGTRLTVL.